Each of the 17 T cell receptor beta chains below was sequenced from the same sample in a study of T-cell reconstitution after alpha-beta-depleted transplantation in children. Unique molecular identifiers were incorporated into the prepared TCRbeta library. TCRdb passed the PCR reads through MiXCR, listing each CDR3 protein once. The sample shows about 470,000 distinct CDR3 sequences, 43% of them seen only once. Sequenced here: PBMCs, sampled before TCRalphabeta/CD19-depleted stem cell transplant. The receptor set was obtained from a girl aged 2-10 years with aplastic anemia, due to receive a stem cell transplant.

This clonotype was detected many times. This chain links TRBV20-1 with TRBJ2-7, with TRBD1 matching 8 bases. Trimming cost V 0 bases and J 3 bases; bases outside gene matches: 4. The CDR3 consists of 14 residues. Germline CDR1 reads DFQATT; CDR2 reads SNEGSKA (reference sequence). CDR3 in DNA: TGCAGTGCTAGAGATCCAGGACAGGGCTACGAGCAGTACTTC. Encoded protein: CSARDPGQGYEQYF.

The chain joins TRBV10-2 to TRBJ2-7; TRBD2 matches at 10 bases. Germline CDR1 is WSHSY and CDR2 is SAAADI. V was clipped by 8 bases and J by 0 bases; unmatched bases: 1. The CDR3 has 13 residues. CDR3 sequence (DNA): TGCGCCAGCGGACTAGCGGACTCCTACGAGCAGTACTTC. Translating gives CASGLADSYEQYF.

This clonotype was detected a few times. V gene TRBV6-1 combines with J gene TRBJ1-5; D is ambiguous. Germline V CDR1 and CDR2: MNHNS, SASEGT. Trimming left V 6 bases short and J 5 bases short, with 14 bases between. The CDR3 sequence is 14 residues long. CDR3 sequence (DNA): TGTGCCAGCAGCTCGCGGAGGGCGGATCAGCCCCAGCATTTT. Encoded protein: CASSSRRADQPQHF.

The chain recombines TRBV27 with TRBJ2-7; 8 nucleotides agree with TRBD1. The ends lost 5 bases at V and 3 bases at J; junction bases unmatched: 9. Per the germline V gene, CDR1 is MNHEY and CDR2 is SMNVEV (reference sequence). There are 15 residues in the CDR3. CDR3 protein: CASSTTGAGGYEQYF. The CDR3 DNA reads TGTGCCAGCAGTACGACAGGGGCCGGAGGCTACGAGCAGTACTTC.

In this sample, this clonotype turned up a few times. V is TRBV6-1 and J is TRBJ2-4; 9 nucleotides align to TRBD1. With 6 bases clipped from V and 2 bases from J, the junction kept 14 bases outside the gene matches. This CDR3 region has 18 residues. The germline CDR1 and CDR2 sequences are MNHNS and SASEGT. The DNA of the CDR3 is TGTGCCAGCAGCCCCCTCCCGGGACAGGGTCTACCCAAAAACATTCAGTACTTC. Translated: CASSPLPGQGLPKNIQYF.

V usage is TRBV28 and J usage is TRBJ2-7; maybe TRBD2 (5 bases). Germline values: CDR1 MDHEN, CDR2 SYDVKM. This CDR3 contains 15 residues. V was pared by 6 bases and J by 5 bases, with 20 bases between. CDR3 sequence: CASSQTMEVDHEQYF. The CDR3 DNA reads TGTGCCAGCAGCCAAACGATGGAGGTAGACCACGAGCAGTACTTC. The entire variable domain, with the rest obtained from reference TRBV28 and TRBJ2-7, is as follows: DVKVTQSSRYLVKRTGEKVFLECVQDMDHENMFWYRQDPGLGLRLIYFSYDVKMKEKGDIPEGYSVSREKKERFSLILESASTNQTSMYLCASSQTMEVDHEQYFGPGTRLTVT.

In the case of this clonotype: Since a much larger clone is just one base distant, this may be a read error. CDR3 protein: CASSPRAGSHEQYF. The CDR3 DNA is TGTGCCAGCTCACCGAGAGCGGGGTCCCACGAGCAGTACTTC. The J gene is TRBJ2-7, the V gene TRBV18; 7 bases agree with TRBD2. The CDR3 extends over 14 amino acids. The V segment lost 3 bases and the J segment 5 bases; nucleotides outside the gene matches: 7. Looked up from germline, CDR1 is KGHSH and CDR2 is LQKENI.

This clonotype was found a few times. The chain carries TRBV6-5 and TRBJ1-3; D perhaps matches TRBD1 (5 bases). Between the trimmed V and J ends, which lost 0 bases and 5 bases, there was a span of 11 bases. Germline assignment: CDR1 MNHEY and CDR2 SVGAGI. The CDR3 loop spans 15 amino acids. CDR3 coding DNA: TGTGCCAGCAGTTACTCTATAGAGGGGAGAAACACCATATATTTT. Translating gives CASSYSIEGRNTIYF.

This clonotype was counted a single time. This chain connects TRBV6-1 to TRBJ1-3; D uncertain. The germline CDR1 and CDR2 sequences are MNHNS and SASEGT. The CDR3 spans 14 residues. V was cut by 8 bases and J by 0 bases, with 11 bases left in between. Written as DNA, the CDR3 is TGTGCCAGCGAGGAGATCAGCTCTGGAAACACCATATATTTT. It encodes CASEEISSGNTIYF.

J is TRBJ2-3 and V is TRBV7-3; 9 bases are a match to TRBD1. The CDR3 totals 16 residues. V lost 3 bases, J lost 2 bases, and 6 bases stayed unmatched. Germline-derived CDR1 and CDR2 are SGHTA and FQGTGA. The CDR3 DNA reads as TGTGCCAGCAGCTTTCTCGGGACAGGGTCCACAGATACGCAGTATTTT. This codes for CASSFLGTGSTDTQYF.

The sample holds a few counts of this clonotype. This rearrangement joins TRBV4-1 to TRBJ2-7; TRBD2 agrees at 11 bases. The germline CDR1 and CDR2 sequences are MGHRA and YSYEKL. The CDR3 extends over 18 amino acids. V was clipped by 4 bases and J by 1 base; unmatched bases: 12. The DNA for the CDR3 is TGCGCCAGCAGCCCCCGGCACCAGACTAGCGGGGTATCCTACGAGCAGTACTTC. Residues: CASSPRHQTSGVSYEQYF.

This clonotype came up a few times. This sequence joins TRBV5-5 and TRBJ1-2, with 7 bases lining up with TRBD1. CDR3 length equals 15 residues. V trimming: 4 bases; J trimming: 2 bases; junction bases outside the gene matches: 8. Per the germline V gene, CDR1 is SGHKS and CDR2 is YYEKEE (reference sequence). CDR3 residues: CASSGRTGTNYGYTF. As DNA, the CDR3 is TGTGCCAGCAGCGGTCGGACAGGAACAAACTATGGCTACACCTTC.

The rearrangement uses TRBV18 and TRBJ2-7; 7 nucleotides agree with TRBD1. The CDR3 loop spans 13 amino acids. V dropped 3 bases and J dropped 6; count of bases not matched to a gene: 5. CDR1 KGHSH and CDR2 LQKENI come from the germline V gene. The chain's CDR3 is CASSPKGGGEQYF. In DNA, the CDR3 is TGTGCCAGCTCACCGAAAGGGGGCGGCGAGCAGTACTTC.

This clonotype was seen many times. The chain links TRBV7-9 to TRBJ1-2, with no clear D. In germline, CDR1 is SEHNR, CDR2 FQNEAQ (reference sequence). Trimming removed 8 bases from V and 4 bases from J, with 8 bases in between. The CDR3 runs 11 residues. The CDR3 loop reads CASDDAYGYTF. CDR3 coding DNA: TGTGCCAGCGATGATGCCTATGGCTACACCTTC.

This clonotype was counted ten times or more. The CDR3 bases are TGTGCCATCAGACCCGGGACAGGGCAAGAGACCCAGTACTTC. Amino acid sequence: CAIRPGTGQETQYF. The chain is built from TRBV10-3 and TRBJ2-5, with 9 bases lining up with TRBD1. Germline assignment: CDR1 ENHRY and CDR2 SYGVKD. CDR3 length equals 14 residues. V shed 6 bases, J shed 2 bases, and the junction held 4 bases outside the gene matches.

The chain has TRBV12-3 or TRBV12-4 and TRBJ1-3, with 7 bases matching TRBD1. This CDR3 comprises 22 residues. Trimming removed 3 bases from V and 4 bases from J; junction bases left unmatched: 27. Written as DNA, the CDR3 is TGTGCCAGCAGTTTCCCCGATGTGCTCACGCCGGAGCACAGGGGTGCGGGAAACACCATATATTTT. Encoded protein: CASSFPDVLTPEHRGAGNTIYF.

V is TRBV29-1 and J is TRBJ2-3; 11 bases agree with TRBD1. The CDR3 is 12 amino acids. The trim removed 7 bases at V and 5 bases at J, leaving 2 bases unmatched. In germline, CDR1 is SQVTM, CDR2 ANQGSEA. The CDR3 protein is CSAGQGGDTQYF. CDR3 coding DNA: TGCAGCGCGGGACAGGGGGGAGATACGCAGTATTTT.